This TCR beta chain was profiled in a study of T cell changes during pregnancy in multiple sclerosis. The germline V gene encodes CDR1 LNHDA and CDR2 SQIVND (reference sequence). The J segment lost 6 bases and the V segment lost 5 bases, leaving 8 bases of the junction unmatched. CDR3 length: 14 residues. Repertoires were generated with immunoSEQ multiplex PCR, while TCRdb's copy carries only in-frame clones and drops some. The sample has tens of thousands of clones; 80% to 95% are singletons. The sequence was collected from a female donor with multiple sclerosis, enrolled in a pregnancy study. The specimen was CD4+ T cells from peripheral blood mononuclear cells, collected in the third trimester of pregnancy. This rearrangement joins TRBV19 to TRBJ1-2, with 8 positions matching TRBD1. The CDR3 reads CASSADRVRDGYTF. In DNA form, the CDR3 reads TGTGCCAGTAGTGCGGACAGGGTCAGGGATGGCTACACCTTC.